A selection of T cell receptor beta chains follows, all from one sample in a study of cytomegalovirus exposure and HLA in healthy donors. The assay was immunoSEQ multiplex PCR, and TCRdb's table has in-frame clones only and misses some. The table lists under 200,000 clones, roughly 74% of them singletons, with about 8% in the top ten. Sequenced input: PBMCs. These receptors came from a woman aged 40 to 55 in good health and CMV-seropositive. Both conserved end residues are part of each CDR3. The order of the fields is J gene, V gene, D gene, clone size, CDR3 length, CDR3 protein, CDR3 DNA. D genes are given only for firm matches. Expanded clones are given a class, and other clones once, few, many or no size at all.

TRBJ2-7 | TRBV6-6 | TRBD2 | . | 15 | CASSFGLAGIYEQYF | TGTGCCAGCAGTTTCGGACTAGCGGGAATATACGAGCAGTACTTC
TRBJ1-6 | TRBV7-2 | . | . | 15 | CASSLVVQSNSPLHF | TGTGCCAGCAGCTTAGTTGTACAGTCTAATTCACCCCTCCACTTT
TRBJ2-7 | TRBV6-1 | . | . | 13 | CASSEQGPYEQYF | TGTGCCAGCAGTGAACAGGGTCCGTACGAGCAGTACTTC
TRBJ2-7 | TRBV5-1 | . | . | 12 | CASRDNSYEQYF | TGCGCCAGCCGGGACAACTCCTACGAGCAGTACTTC
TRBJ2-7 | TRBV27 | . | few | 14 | CASSPTGRGPRQYF | TGTGCCAGCAGTCCCACCGGGAGGGGGCCCCGGCAGTACTTC
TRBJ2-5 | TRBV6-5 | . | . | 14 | CASSYTDGEETQYF | TGTGCCAGCAGTTACACCGACGGGGAAGAGACCCAGTACTTC
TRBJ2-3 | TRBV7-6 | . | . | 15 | CASSLVLASVDTQYF | TGTGCCAGCAGCTTAGTCCTGGCTAGCGTGGATACGCAGTATTTT
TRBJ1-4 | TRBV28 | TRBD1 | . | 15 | CASSRPGQGRGKLFF | TGTGCCAGCAGCCGTCCGGGACAGGGAAGGGGAAAACTGTTTTTT
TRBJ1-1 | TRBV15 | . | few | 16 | CATSRVVRAGDTEAFF | TGTGCCACCAGCAGAGTAGTTAGGGCAGGGGACACTGAAGCTTTCTTT
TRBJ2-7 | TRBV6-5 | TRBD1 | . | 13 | CASSLNTGGEQYF | TGTGCCAGCAGCTTAAATACAGGGGGCGAGCAGTACTTC
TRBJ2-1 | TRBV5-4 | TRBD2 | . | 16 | CASSLKWGGREHEQFF | TGTGCCAGCAGCCTCAAGTGGGGCGGGAGAGAACATGAGCAGTTCTTC
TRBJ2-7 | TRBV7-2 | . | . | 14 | CASSRPTLTGEQYF | TGTGCCAGCAGCCGACCGACCTTAACGGGGGAGCAGTACTTC
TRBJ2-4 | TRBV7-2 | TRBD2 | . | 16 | CASSLAVAGAKNIQYF | TGTGCCAGCAGCTTAGCGGTAGCGGGAGCCAAAAACATTCAGTACTTC
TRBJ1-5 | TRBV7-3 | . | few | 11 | CASSCSQPQHF | TGTGCCAGCAGCTGTAGTCAGCCCCAGCATTTT
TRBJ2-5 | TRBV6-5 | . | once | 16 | CASSSRPTSSAETQYF | TGTGCCAGCAGTTCTCGTCCGACAAGCTCGGCCGAGACCCAGTACTTC
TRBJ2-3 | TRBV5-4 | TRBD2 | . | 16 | CASSLSLAGVLDTQYF | TGTGCCAGCAGCTTGAGTCTAGCGGGAGTTTTAGATACGCAGTATTTT
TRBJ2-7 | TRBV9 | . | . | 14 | CASSVSLNSYEQYF | TGTGCCAGCAGCGTTTCCCTAAACTCCTACGAGCAGTACTTC
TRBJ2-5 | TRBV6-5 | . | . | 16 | CASSYSGFDRQETQYF | TGTGCCAGCAGTTACTCGGGCTTCGATAGACAAGAGACCCAGTACTTC
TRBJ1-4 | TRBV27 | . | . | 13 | CASSLSGNEKLFF | TGTGCCAGCAGTTTATCCGGGAATGAAAAACTGTTTTTT
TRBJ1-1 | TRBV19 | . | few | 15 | CASIPQGIGNTEAFF | TGTGCCAGTATTCCACAGGGAATTGGGAACACTGAAGCTTTCTTT
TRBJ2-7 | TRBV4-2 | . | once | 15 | CASSQFRQASYEQYF | TGTGCCAGCAGCCAATTCCGGCAGGCCTCCTACGAGCAGTACTTC
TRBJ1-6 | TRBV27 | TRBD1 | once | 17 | CASSLQSGTGRNSPLHF | TGTGCCAGCAGTTTACAATCCGGGACAGGGCGGAATTCACCCCTCCACTTT
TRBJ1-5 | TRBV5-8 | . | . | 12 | CASSLYNQPQHF | TGTGCCAGCAGCTTGTACAATCAGCCCCAGCATTTT
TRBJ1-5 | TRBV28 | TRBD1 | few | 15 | CASSFVTGGDQPQHF | TGTGCCAGCAGTTTTGTAACAGGGGGCGATCAGCCCCAGCATTTT
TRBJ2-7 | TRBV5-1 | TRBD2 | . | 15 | CASNRLAGLSYEQYF | TGCGCCAGCAACCGACTAGCGGGATTAAGCTACGAGCAGTACTTC
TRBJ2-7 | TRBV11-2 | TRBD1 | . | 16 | CASSSDRGTSSYEQYF | TGTGCCAGCAGCTCCGACAGGGGGACCAGTTCGTACGAGCAGTACTTC
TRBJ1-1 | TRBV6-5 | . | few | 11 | CASSLSGEAFF | TGTGCCAGCAGTTTGTCCGGGGAAGCTTTCTTT
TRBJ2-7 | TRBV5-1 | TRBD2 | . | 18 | CASSKVMSGRAGSYEQYF | TGCGCCAGCAGTAAAGTGATGAGCGGGAGGGCCGGGTCCTACGAGCAGTACTTC
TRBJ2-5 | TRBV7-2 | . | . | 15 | CASSRNLDSQETQYF | TGTGCCAGCAGCCGGAACCTGGACAGTCAAGAGACCCAGTACTTC
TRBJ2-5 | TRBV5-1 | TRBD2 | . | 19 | CASSFRSLAGGRAQETQYF | TGCGCCAGCAGCTTTCGTTCGCTAGCGGGTGGTAGGGCGCAAGAGACCCAGTACTTC
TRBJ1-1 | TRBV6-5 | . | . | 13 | CASSSGMNTEAFF | TGTGCCAGCAGTTCCGGTATGAACACTGAAGCTTTCTTT
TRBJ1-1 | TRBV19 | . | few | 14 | CASSTPAGGTEAFF | TGTGCCAGTAGTACACCCGCCGGGGGCACTGAAGCTTTCTTT
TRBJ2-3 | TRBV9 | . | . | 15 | CASSPRLGDTDTQYF | TGTGCCAGCAGCCCACGGCTAGGGGACACAGATACGCAGTATTTT
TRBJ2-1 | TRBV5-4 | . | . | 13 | CASSLGTNNEQFF | TGTGCCAGCAGCTTGGGGACTAACAATGAGCAGTTCTTC
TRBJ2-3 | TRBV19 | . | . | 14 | CASSIGGSTDTQYF | TGTGCCAGTAGTATCGGGGGATCCACAGATACGCAGTATTTT
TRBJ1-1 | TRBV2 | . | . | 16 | CASSSPLSGRDLETFF | TGTGCCAGCAGCTCCCCCCTCTCGGGAAGGGATCTTGAGACTTTCTTT
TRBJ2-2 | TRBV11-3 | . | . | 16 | CASSLNRAGGTGELFF | TGTGCCAGCAGCTTAAACCGGGCAGGGGGGACCGGGGAGCTGTTTTTT
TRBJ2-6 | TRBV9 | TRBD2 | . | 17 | CASSVVAGGSGANVLTF | TGTGCCAGCAGCGTAGTAGCGGGAGGTTCTGGGGCCAACGTCCTGACTTTC
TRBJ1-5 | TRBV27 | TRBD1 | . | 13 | CASSGQGNQPQHF | TGTGCCAGCAGTGGACAGGGCAATCAGCCCCAGCATTTT
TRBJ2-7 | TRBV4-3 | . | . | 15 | CASSQGTPTRNEQYF | TGCGCCAGCAGCCAGGGGACACCCACTCGAAACGAGCAGTACTTC
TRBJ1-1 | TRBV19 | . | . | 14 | CASSIRARDTEAFF | TGTGCCAGTAGTATCAGAGCCAGGGACACTGAAGCTTTCTTT
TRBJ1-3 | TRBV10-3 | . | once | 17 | CAISDWSGRNSGNTIYF | TGTGCCATCAGTGACTGGTCGGGAAGGAACTCTGGAAACACCATATATTTT
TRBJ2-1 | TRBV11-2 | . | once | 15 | CATTRQRPGGGWQFF | TGTGCCACTACAAGACAACGTCCGGGCGGCGGGTGGCAGTTCTTC
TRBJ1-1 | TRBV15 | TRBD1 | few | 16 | CATSGPGQARGTEAFF | TGTGCCACCAGCGGACCGGGACAGGCAAGGGGCACTGAAGCTTTCTTT
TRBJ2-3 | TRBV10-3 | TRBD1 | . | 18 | CAISPSFTGGFGTDTQYF | TGTGCCATCAGTCCCTCCTTTACAGGGGGCTTCGGCACAGATACGCAGTATTTT